Below are 23 T cell receptor beta chains sequenced from a single sample in a study of T-cell reconstitution after alpha-beta-depleted transplantation in children (dated by TCRdb to about 2016). The library was prepared using PCR. Instrument on record: Illumina HiSeq 2500. TCR libraries were prepared with molecular barcoding, using unique molecular identifiers to normalize TCRbeta repertoire quantification. Starting from the raw public reads, TCRdb applied fastp trimming at Q25, assembled clones with MiXCR and retained in-frame beta chains. Here each entry gathers all rows of one CDR3 protein and keeps the most common genes and DNA. Counted in this sample were under 300,000 distinct CDR3 sequences; 7.5% to 10% of them appeared once. The ten largest clones represent about 5% of the sample. Sequences were derived from PBMCs from the stem cell graft donor, sampled from the stem cell graft. These receptors originate from a human donor who donated a stem cell graft to a child with SCID.

This clonotype showed up many times. The chain is built from TRBV6-1 and TRBJ2-5, with a weak D call TRBD1 (6 bases). CDR1 MNHNS and CDR2 SASEGT come from the germline V gene. This CDR3 region has 15 residues. V gave up 6 bases and J gave up 1 base, with 15 bases separating them. CDR3 bases: TGTGCCAGCAGGAACCGACTGGGGGCCCAAGAGACCCAGTACTTC. Encoded protein: CASRNRLGAQETQYF.

This clonotype was detected ten times or more. The gene calls are TRBV6-1 and TRBJ1-2; D is ambiguous. Germline V gene lookup returns CDR1 MNHNS and CDR2 SASEGT. This CDR3 is built from 14 residues. V was cut by 5 bases and J by 0 bases, with 10 bases left in between. The DNA of the CDR3 is TGTGCCAGCAGTCCGAGAGAACCTAACTATGGCTACACCTTC. Its translation: CASSPREPNYGYTF.

This clonotype was counted at least ten times. The gene calls are TRBV5-6 and TRBJ2-3; 7 nucleotides align to TRBD2. This CDR3 contains 14 residues. The V segment lost 3 bases and the J segment 6 bases; nucleotides outside the gene matches: 7. Germline CDR1 SGHDT, CDR2 YYEEEE. CDR3: CASSSSGAGDTQYF. CDR3 sequence (DNA): TGTGCCAGCAGCTCCAGCGGGGCCGGGGATACGCAGTATTTT.

This clonotype was recorded many times. The chain has TRBV24-1 and TRBJ2-2; 8 bases are a match to TRBD1. The V segment lost 2 bases and the J segment 7 bases; nucleotides outside the gene matches: 8. Germline assignment: CDR1 KGHDR and CDR2 SFDVKD. CDR3 size: 16 residues. The CDR3 loop reads CATSDSTGGRDGELFF. Written as DNA, the CDR3 is TGTGCCACCAGTGATTCCACAGGGGGTAGGGACGGGGAGCTGTTTTTT.

Ten or more counts support this clonotype. CDR3 DNA sequence: TGTGCCAGCCAACTAGGGGTAAACACCGGGGAGCTGTTTTTT. Translated: CASQLGVNTGELFF. The chain carries TRBV9 and TRBJ2-2; D may correspond to TRBD1 or TRBD2 (5 bases each). The CDR3 spans 14 residues. CDR1 is SGDLS, CDR2 YYNGEE, per germline. V was cut by 7 bases and J by 2 bases, with 12 bases left in between.

The chain uses TRBV7-9 and TRBJ2-7; no reliable D call. Germline lookup yields CDR1 SEHNR and CDR2 FQNEAQ (reference sequence). V gave up 5 bases and J gave up 2 bases, with 10 bases separating them. CDR3 length: 13 amino acids. CDR3 loop: CASSRGVPYEQYF. For the CDR3, the DNA is TGTGCCAGCAGCCGTGGGGTCCCCTACGAGCAGTACTTC.

Comments on this clonotype: This sequence may be a read error, since a much larger clone differs from it by one base. The conserved phenylalanine or tryptophan normally closing the CDR3 is absent here, so this likely arose from a read error. The chain has TRBV28 and TRBJ2-7; D ambiguous. Trimming cost V 11 bases and J 3 bases, with 14 bases left between them. Looked up from germline, CDR1 is MDHEN and CDR2 is SYDVKM. The CDR3 has 12 amino acids. The CDR3: CAGGPKLYEQYC. DNA of the CDR3: TGTGCCGGCGGACCGAAACTCTACGAGCAGTACTGC.

This clonotype was observed many times. This chain links TRBV5-6 with TRBJ1-1; tentatively, D is TRBD1 (6 bases). The germline V gene has CDR1 SGHDT and CDR2 YYEEEE. The CDR3 runs to 13 residues. The V gene lost 3 bases and the J gene lost 5 bases, with 11 bases spanning the gap. The CDR3 bases are TGTGCCAGCAGCTGGGGGGCTCGGACTGAAGCTTTCTTT. It translates to CASSWGARTEAFF.

Remarks on this clonotype: Just one base apart from a much larger clone, this may be a read error. This chain uses TRBV6-1 with TRBJ1-4, with 8 bases identical to TRBD1. J lost 8 bases, V lost 6 bases, and 5 bases had no gene match. This CDR3 spans 13 amino acids. Germline V lookup: CDR1 MNHNS, CDR2 SASEGT. CDR3 nucleotides: TGTGCCAGCAGGGGACAGGATGGCGAAAAACTGTTTTTT. As protein: CASRGQDGEKLFF.

This clonotype was detected ten times or more. The chain combines TRBV5-1 with TRBJ1-1, with TRBD1 identical over 7 bases. CDR1 is SGHRS and CDR2 is YFSETQ in the germline V gene. The CDR3 sequence is 16 residues long. The V gene end was trimmed by 4 bases and the J gene end by 2 bases; junction bases not matched to a gene: 11. The CDR3 DNA reads as TGCGCCAGCAGCCCCGGGGGGGCAGGGGGTAACACTGAAGCTTTCTTT. It encodes CASSPGGAGGNTEAFF.

Ten or more counts support this clonotype. This chain joins TRBV20-1 and TRBJ2-3, with 10 nucleotides matching TRBD2. This CDR3 region has 13 residues. With 7 bases clipped from V and 5 bases from J, the junction kept 6 bases outside the gene matches. Germline V CDR1 and CDR2: DFQATT, SNEGSKA (reference sequence). The CDR3 is CSGGAGGGDTQYF. In DNA form, the CDR3 reads TGCAGTGGGGGAGCGGGGGGGGGAGATACGCAGTATTTT.

The sample holds a few counts of this clonotype. The V gene is TRBV2, the J gene TRBJ1-5; D is unclear. The CDR3 extends over 12 amino acids. Trimming shortened V by 6 bases and J by 6 bases, and 9 bases separated the two germline ends. Germline values: CDR1 SNHLY, CDR2 FYNNEI. In DNA, the CDR3 is TGTGCCAGCAGCCAGCAGATTCAGCCCCAGCATTTT. This translates into CASSQQIQPQHF. The whole variable domain, remainder taken from reference TRBV2 and TRBJ1-5, is EPEVTQTPSHQVTQMGQEVILRCVPISNHLYFYWYRQILGQKVEFLVSFYNNEISEKSEIFDDQFSVERPDGSNFTLKIRSTKLEDSAMYFCASSQQIQPQHFGDGTRLSIL.

At least ten counts were recorded for this clonotype. The chain carries TRBV20-1 and TRBJ1-1, with D possibly being TRBD1 (5 bases). The CDR3 runs 15 residues. V lost 6 bases and J lost 1, with 18 bases in between. Germline lookup yields CDR1 DFQATT and CDR2 SNEGSKA (reference sequence). CDR3 protein: CSALKGPGSNTEAFF. The CDR3 DNA follows: TGCAGTGCCCTGAAGGGACCCGGATCGAACACTGAAGCTTTCTTT.

In the case of this clonotype: One end of the junction is discordant with germline, which a read error may explain. This chain connects TRBV5-4 to TRBJ1-2; D ambiguous. This CDR3 has 15 amino acids. Looked up from germline, CDR1 is SGHNT and CDR2 is YYREEE (reference sequence). Here the CDR3 DNA reads TGTGCCAGCAGCTTGGACCGGGCTCTCGCCGATGGCGACTCCTTC. Amino acids: CASSLDRALADGDSF.

This clonotype was observed at least ten times. The gene calls are TRBV28 and TRBJ1-1; TRBD1 is a possible D gene (5 bases). This CDR3 contains 15 residues. Germline loops: CDR1 MDHEN, CDR2 SYDVKM. V shed 6 bases and J shed 1 base, with 15 bases lying between them. CDR3 region: CASSPVYRRNTEAFF. CDR3 in DNA: TGTGCCAGCAGCCCCGTGTACAGGAGGAACACTGAAGCTTTCTTT.

This clonotype was seen repeatedly, ten times or more. The V gene is TRBV5-1, the J gene TRBJ2-7; 7 nucleotides line up with TRBD2. The CDR3 consists of 13 residues. V trimming: 4 bases; J trimming: 2 bases; junction bases outside the gene matches: 3. CDR1 and CDR2 from the germline V gene are SGHRS and YFSETQ. This chain's CDR3 is CASSPGLAYEQYF. The DNA of the CDR3 is TGCGCCAGCAGCCCCGGACTAGCCTACGAGCAGTACTTC. Full variable domain (remainder filled in from reference TRBV5-1 and TRBJ2-7): KAGVTQTPRYLIKTRGQQVTLSCSPISGHRSVSWYQQTPGQGLQFLFEYFSETQRNKGNFPGRFSGRQFSNSRSEMNVSTLELGDSALYLCASSPGLAYEQYFGPGTRLTVT.

This clonotype was observed many times. This chain joins TRBV5-1 and TRBJ2-1; 7 bases are a match to TRBD2. The CDR3 extends over 15 amino acids. Per germline, CDR1 SGHRS and CDR2 YFSETQ. Losses at the gene ends were 0 bases for V and 8 bases for J; bases not matched to a gene: 8. CDR3 DNA sequence: TGCGCCAGCAGCTTGGGGGGGGGTTCTTTGGATGAGCAGTTCTTC. As protein: CASSLGGGSLDEQFF.

This clonotype was recorded at least ten times. The chain combines TRBV20-1 with TRBJ1-2; D gene ambiguous. The germline V and J ends were trimmed by 5 bases and 2 bases, with 3 bases remaining between them. Germline CDR1 is DFQATT and CDR2 is SNEGSKA (reference sequence). The CDR3 sequence is 10 residues long. DNA of the CDR3: TGCAGTGCTTGGAACTATGGCTACACCTTC. This gives the protein CSAWNYGYTF.

This clonotype was seen a few times. The gene calls are TRBV7-2 and TRBJ2-7, with 9 bases matching TRBD1. V shed 7 bases and J 6 bases; nucleotides not matched to a gene: 10. This CDR3 is 14 amino acids long. Germline values: CDR1 SGHTA, CDR2 FQGNSA. The CDR3 loop reads CASTTQQGASEQYF. The CDR3 DNA follows: TGTGCCAGCACCACCCAACAGGGGGCCAGCGAGCAGTACTTC.

This clonotype showed up many times. The chain combines TRBV20-1 with TRBJ2-5; D possibly corresponds to TRBD2 (6 bases). The V and J ends lost 3 bases and 2 bases respectively, with 16 bases between them. There are 15 residues in the CDR3. Looked up from germline, CDR1 is DFQATT and CDR2 is SNEGSKA (reference sequence). This CDR3 reads CSARSQSGFQETQYF. The DNA for the CDR3 is TGCAGTGCTAGGTCCCAAAGCGGGTTTCAAGAGACCCAGTACTTC.

This clonotype has ten or more counts. The chain couples TRBV20-1 to TRBJ2-7, with 7 nucleotides matching TRBD1. This CDR3 contains 15 residues. Trimming took 5 bases from V and 7 from J; bases not matched to a gene: 17. CDR1 DFQATT and CDR2 SNEGSKA come from the germline V gene (reference sequence). Here the CDR3 reads CSAPYPGQARPEQYF. As DNA, the CDR3 is TGCAGTGCTCCGTATCCAGGACAGGCACGACCTGAGCAGTACTTC.

There are many counts of this clonotype. The chain employs TRBV21-1 and TRBJ2-5; the table assigns TRBD2, which was not confirmed against the DNA. TRBV21-1 is given as a pseudogene. This CDR3 region has 14 residues. CDR3 amino acids: CASTRSGEVKTQYF. CDR3 nucleotides: TGTGCCAGCACCCGGAGCGGGGAAGTTAAGACCCAGTACTTC.

This clonotype was recorded many times. This chain connects TRBV19 to TRBJ1-5; 7 bases agree with TRBD1. The J segment lost 4 bases and the V segment lost 4 bases, leaving 7 bases of the junction unmatched. This CDR3 spans 15 amino acids. Germline loops: CDR1 LNHDA, CDR2 SQIVND (reference sequence). Written as DNA, the CDR3 is TGTGCCAGTAGTACCAGGACAGGTCTAAATCAGCCCCAGCATTTT. Its translation: CASSTRTGLNQPQHF.